This is a list of T cell receptor beta chains from one sample in a study of CD8+CD57+ T cells in acquired aplastic anemia. TCRdb re-called the reads through MiXCR, storing one row per CDR3 protein. The table has around 500,000 distinct CDR3 sequences, around 33% seen once. Sequencing input: sorted CD4+, CD8+, or CD8+CD57+ T cells (not recorded which) from PBMCs. The receptor source for this set is a human donor with aplastic anemia. Each CDR3 is given without its conserved first and last residue. A D gene is named only where the DNA matches it firmly.

D gene	V gene	J gene	CDR3 protein
TRBD1	TRBV5-1	TRBJ1-2	ASSLEPQGAKVGYT
TRBD2	TRBV29-1	TRBJ2-5	SLGSGEGETQC
TRBD1	TRBV29-1	TRBJ1-1	SAQGAVSEAF
.	TRBV5-1	TRBJ1-4	ASSMDMYNEKLF
TRBD1	TRBV29-1	TRBJ1-2	SAGQGRSNYGYT
.	TRBV9	TRBJ1-1	ASAAGGGGTEAF
TRBD2	TRBV3-1	TRBJ2-1	ASCILAGEQF
TRBD1	TRBV19	TRBJ2-7	ASSIPAGGG
TRBD1	TRBV15	TRBJ1-5	ATSRDRTSNQPQH
.	TRBV3-1	TRBJ2-1	ASSQNMNEQF
.	TRBV7-2	TRBJ1-5	ASRFDSYQPQH
TRBD1	TRBV11-1	TRBJ2-1	ASSSSQGEYYNEQF
TRBD1	TRBV28	TRBJ1-6	ASRDRAYYNSPLH
TRBD1	TRBV11-3	TRBJ1-1	ASSLLGTGNTEAF
TRBD1	TRBV19	TRBJ1-2	ASSRRNRGGYT
.	TRBV11-2	TRBJ1-1	ASSKGGVGTEAF
.	TRBV7-6	TRBJ2-7	ASSLSIIDEQY
.	TRBV27	TRBJ1-2	ASSPRPNNYGYT
.	TRBV20-1	TRBJ1-5	SARQHGNNQPQH
.	TRBV20-1	TRBJ1-1	SARDGRQMNTEAF
TRBD2	TRBV12-3/TRBV12-4	TRBJ2-7	ASSGLAGLLEQY
.	TRBV2	TRBJ1-3	ASSETGGNTIY
.	TRBV5-1	TRBJ2-7	ASSLFGGDYEQY
.	TRBV5-6	TRBJ1-5	ASSLFGGSGQPQH